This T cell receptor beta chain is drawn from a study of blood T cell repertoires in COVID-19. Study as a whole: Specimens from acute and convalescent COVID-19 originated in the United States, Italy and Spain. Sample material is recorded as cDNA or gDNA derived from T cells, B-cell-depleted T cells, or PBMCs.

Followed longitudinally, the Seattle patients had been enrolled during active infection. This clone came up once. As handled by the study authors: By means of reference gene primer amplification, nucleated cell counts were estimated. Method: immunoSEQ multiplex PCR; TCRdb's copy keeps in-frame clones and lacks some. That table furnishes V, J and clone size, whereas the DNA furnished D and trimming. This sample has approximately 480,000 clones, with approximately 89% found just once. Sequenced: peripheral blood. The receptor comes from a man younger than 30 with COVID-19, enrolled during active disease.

The CDR3: CASSQLSEAFF. CDR3 DNA: TGTGCCAGCAGCCAACTCTCTGAAGCTTTCTTT. V and J are TRBV3-1 (or the pseudogene TRBV3-2) and TRBJ1-1; D remains unclear. The germline V gene encodes CDR1 LGHDT and CDR2 YNNKEL (reference sequence). The CDR3 has 11 residues. The ends were cut back, 2 bases at V and 6 bases at J, with 4 bases in the middle.